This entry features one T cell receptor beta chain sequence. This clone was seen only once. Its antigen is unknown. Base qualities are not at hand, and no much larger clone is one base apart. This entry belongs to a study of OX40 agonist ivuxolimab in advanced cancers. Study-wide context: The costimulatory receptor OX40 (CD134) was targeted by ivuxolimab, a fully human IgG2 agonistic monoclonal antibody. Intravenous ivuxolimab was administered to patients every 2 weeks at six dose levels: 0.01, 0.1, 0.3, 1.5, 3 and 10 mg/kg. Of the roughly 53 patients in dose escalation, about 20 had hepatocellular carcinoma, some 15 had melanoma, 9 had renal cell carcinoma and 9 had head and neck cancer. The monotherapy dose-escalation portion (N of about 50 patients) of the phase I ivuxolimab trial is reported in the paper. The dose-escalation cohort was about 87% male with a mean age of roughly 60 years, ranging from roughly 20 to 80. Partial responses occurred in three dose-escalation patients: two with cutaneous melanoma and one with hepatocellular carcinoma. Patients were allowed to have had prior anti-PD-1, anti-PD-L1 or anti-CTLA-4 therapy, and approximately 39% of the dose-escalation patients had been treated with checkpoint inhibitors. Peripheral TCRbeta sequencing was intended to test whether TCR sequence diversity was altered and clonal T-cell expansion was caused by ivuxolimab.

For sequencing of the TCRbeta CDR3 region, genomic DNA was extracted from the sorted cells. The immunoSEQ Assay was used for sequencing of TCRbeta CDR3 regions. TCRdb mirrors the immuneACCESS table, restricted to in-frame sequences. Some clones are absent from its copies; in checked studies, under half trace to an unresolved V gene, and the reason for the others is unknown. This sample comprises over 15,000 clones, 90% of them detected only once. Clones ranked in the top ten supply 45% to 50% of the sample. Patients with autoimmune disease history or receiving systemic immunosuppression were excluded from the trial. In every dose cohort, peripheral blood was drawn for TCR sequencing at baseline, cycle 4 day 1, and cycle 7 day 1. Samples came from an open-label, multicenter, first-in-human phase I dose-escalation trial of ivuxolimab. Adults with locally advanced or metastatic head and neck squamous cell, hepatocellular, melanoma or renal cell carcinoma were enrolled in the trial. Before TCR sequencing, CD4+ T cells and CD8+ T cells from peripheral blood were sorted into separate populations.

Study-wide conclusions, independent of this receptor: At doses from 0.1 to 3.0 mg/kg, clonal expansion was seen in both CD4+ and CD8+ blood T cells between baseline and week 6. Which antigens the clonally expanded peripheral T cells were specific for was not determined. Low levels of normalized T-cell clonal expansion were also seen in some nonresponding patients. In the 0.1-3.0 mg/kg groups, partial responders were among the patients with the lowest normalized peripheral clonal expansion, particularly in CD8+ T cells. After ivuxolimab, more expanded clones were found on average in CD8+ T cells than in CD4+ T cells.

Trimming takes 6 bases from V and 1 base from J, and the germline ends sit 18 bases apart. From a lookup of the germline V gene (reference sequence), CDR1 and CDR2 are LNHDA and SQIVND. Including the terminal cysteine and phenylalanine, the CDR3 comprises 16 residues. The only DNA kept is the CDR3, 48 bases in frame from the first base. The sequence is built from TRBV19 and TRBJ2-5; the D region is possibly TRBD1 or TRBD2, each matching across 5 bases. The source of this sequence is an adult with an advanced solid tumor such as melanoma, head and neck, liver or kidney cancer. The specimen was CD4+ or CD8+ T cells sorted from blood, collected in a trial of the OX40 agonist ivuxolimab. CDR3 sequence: CASSPWDQGAQETQYF. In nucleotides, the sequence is TGTGCCAGTAGCCCCTGGGATCAGGGAGCCCAAGAGACCCAGTACTTC.